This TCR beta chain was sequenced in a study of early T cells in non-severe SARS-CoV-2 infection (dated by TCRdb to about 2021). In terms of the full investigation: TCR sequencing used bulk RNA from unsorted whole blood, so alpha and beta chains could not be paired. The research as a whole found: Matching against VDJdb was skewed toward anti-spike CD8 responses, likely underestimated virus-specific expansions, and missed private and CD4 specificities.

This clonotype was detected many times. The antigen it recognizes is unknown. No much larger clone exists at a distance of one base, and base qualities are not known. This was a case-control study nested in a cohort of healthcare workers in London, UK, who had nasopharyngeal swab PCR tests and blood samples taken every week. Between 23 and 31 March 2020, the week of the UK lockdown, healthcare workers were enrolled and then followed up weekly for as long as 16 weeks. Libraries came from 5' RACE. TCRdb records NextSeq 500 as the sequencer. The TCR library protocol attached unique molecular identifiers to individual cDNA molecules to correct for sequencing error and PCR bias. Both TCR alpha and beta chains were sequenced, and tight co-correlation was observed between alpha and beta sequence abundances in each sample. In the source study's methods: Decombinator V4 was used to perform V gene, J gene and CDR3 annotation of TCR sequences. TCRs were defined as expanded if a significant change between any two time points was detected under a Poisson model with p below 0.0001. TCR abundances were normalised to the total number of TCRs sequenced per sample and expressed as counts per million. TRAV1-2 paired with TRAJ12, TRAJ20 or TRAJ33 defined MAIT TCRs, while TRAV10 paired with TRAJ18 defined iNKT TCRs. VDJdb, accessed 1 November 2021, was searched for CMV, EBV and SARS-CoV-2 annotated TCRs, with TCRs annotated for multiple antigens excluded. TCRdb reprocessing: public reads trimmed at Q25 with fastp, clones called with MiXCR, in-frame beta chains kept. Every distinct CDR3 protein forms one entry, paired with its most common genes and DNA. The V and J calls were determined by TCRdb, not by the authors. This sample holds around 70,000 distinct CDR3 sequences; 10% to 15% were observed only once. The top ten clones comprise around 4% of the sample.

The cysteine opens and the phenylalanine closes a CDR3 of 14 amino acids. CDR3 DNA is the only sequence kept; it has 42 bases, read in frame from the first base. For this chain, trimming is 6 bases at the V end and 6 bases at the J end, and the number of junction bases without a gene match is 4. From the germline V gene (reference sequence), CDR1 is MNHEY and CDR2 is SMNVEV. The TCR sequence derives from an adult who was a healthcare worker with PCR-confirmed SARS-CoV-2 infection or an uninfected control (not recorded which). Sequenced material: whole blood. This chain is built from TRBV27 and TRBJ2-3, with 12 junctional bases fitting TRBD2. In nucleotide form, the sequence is TGTGCCAGCAGCACTAGCGGGAGGTTGGATACGCAGTATTTT. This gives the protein CASSTSGRLDTQYF.